Included here is one TCR beta chain sequence, with context. By its share of the sample, this clonotype is medium-sized (0.01 to 0.1%). Its antigen is not yet known. Base qualities are missing; no much larger clone stands one base away. This sample is part of a study of immune heterogeneity within non-small cell lung tumors (dated by TCRdb to 2016 to 2018). In terms of the full investigation: By histology, the tumors included around 11 non-squamous carcinomas, a handful of squamous cell carcinomas and 1 tumor not otherwise specified. Binding of neoantigens to the HLA alleles of each patient was predicted with netMHCpan-3.0 for mutant peptides of 8 to 11 amino acids. Whole-exome sequencing, RNA-seq and TCR beta repertoire sequencing were combined for multiple spatially distinct regions from each NSCLC tumor so that intratumoral immune heterogeneity could be examined. TCR repertoires were analyzed from 57 tumor loci of approximately 16 patients, whereas transcriptome data were available for only about 43 loci from 12 patients.

The TCR beta CDR3 region was amplified with a multiplex PCR system, in which a first round of approximately 10 cycles was run using 32 V-gene forward and 13 J-gene reverse primers. First-round PCR used a QIAGEN Multiplex PCR Kit, and primer sequences were filed in Chinese patent CN105087789A. Illumina universal primers were attached in a second round of PCR run with the Phusion High-Fidelity PCR Kit. The TCR libraries underwent paired-end sequencing with a read length of 151 bp on the Illumina HiSeq X Ten platform. The authors' pipeline ran thus. Reads without multiplex PCR primers were removed using Cutadapt, read pairs were merged using PEAR, and CDR3 regions were called using MiXCR with default settings. Repertoire diversity was assessed by Shannon entropy, and clonality was calculated as one minus the Shannon entropy divided by the ln of the count of productive unique sequences. Clonotypes at a frequency of at least 0.5% were defined as dominant or high-frequency T-cell clones. The public sequencing data were trimmed at Q25 with fastp and processed into clonotypes with MiXCR by TCRdb, which kept only in-frame beta chains. Here each entry gathers all rows of one CDR3 protein and keeps the most common genes and DNA. TCRdb assigned the V and J calls; the authors' analysis was not used. A total of fewer than 15,000 distinct CDR3 sequences appear in this sample, 20% to 25% of them only once. The biggest ten clones account for 13% of the sample.

The TCR template was genomic DNA extracted from bulk tumor tissue, and roughly 590 ng of gDNA was amplified for each sample. During surgery, multiple biopsies were taken from each primary tumor and placed as far apart as possible within the tumor mass. The study cohort was described as untreated, and patients were newly diagnosed NSCLC cases undergoing curative surgery. The donors were around 14 patients with newly diagnosed non-small cell lung cancer who were having surgery with curative intent. The resected tumor masses were reviewed by two independent pathologists. Only DNA and RNA samples of high quality went on to sequencing. Overall study outcomes, separate from this receptor: High-frequency TCR beta clonotypes were largely distinct between individual patients. Local T-cell repertoire clonality showed a statistically significant but moderate positive correlation with local tumor mutational burden (R about 0.31). Within a patient, the same dominant CDR3B clonotypes appeared at multiple loci, but different tumor locations also contained unique high-frequency clones.

CDR1 MDHEN and CDR2 SYDVKM were looked up in the germline V gene. The germline ends are 6 bases apart after V is trimmed by 2 bases and J by 7 bases. The CDR3 holds 12 amino acids from the cysteine to the phenylalanine. Of the read, only the CDR3 DNA is kept; its 36 bases are in frame from base 1. The sequenced sample consisted of lung tumor tissue. The origin of this receptor is a man between 45 and 60 years old with non-small cell lung cancer. In this chain, TRBV28 is recombined with TRBJ1-5, with no confidently assigned D gene. The CDR3 region has the sequence CASSLERQPQHF. In nucleotide form, the sequence is TGTGCCAGCAGTTTAGAGCGCCAGCCCCAGCATTTT.